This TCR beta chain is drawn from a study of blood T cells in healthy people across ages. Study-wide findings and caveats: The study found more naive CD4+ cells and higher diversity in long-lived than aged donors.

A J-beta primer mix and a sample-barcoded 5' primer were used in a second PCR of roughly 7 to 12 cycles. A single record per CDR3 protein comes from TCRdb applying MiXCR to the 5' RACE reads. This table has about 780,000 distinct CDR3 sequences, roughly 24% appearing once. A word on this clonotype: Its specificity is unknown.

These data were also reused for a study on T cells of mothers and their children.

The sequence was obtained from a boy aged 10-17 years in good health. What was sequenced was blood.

In DNA form, the CDR3 reads TGTGCCAGCCGGACAGGGGGCGCCTTAATGCGGCCCCAGCATTTT. This translates into CASRTGGALMRPQHF. The V gene is TRBV27, the J gene TRBJ1-5; 11 bases agree with TRBD1. The J segment lost 9 bases and the V segment lost 8 bases, leaving 12 bases of the junction unmatched. The CDR3 sequence is 15 residues long. Germline CDR1 reads MNHEY; CDR2 reads SMNVEV (reference sequence).